This T cell receptor (beta chain) comes out of a study of blood T cell repertoires in COVID-19. Study-wide background: The cDNA or gDNA used as material had been derived from T cells, B-cell-depleted T cells, or PBMCs.

CDR3 size: 13 residues. After removal of 5 bases from V and 5 bases from J, the junction contained 5 bases not matched to a gene. Germline-derived CDR1 and CDR2 are KGHSH and LQKENI. As originally analysed: Reference gene primer amplification yielded estimated nucleated cell counts. Repertoires were generated with immunoSEQ multiplex PCR, while TCRdb's copy carries only in-frame clones and drops some. From that table come the V and J calls and clone size; the DNA was used to work out D and trimming. The table lists under 80,000 clones, around 80% of them singletons. The genes are TRBV18 and TRBJ1-2; the match to TRBD1 covers 7 bases. This receptor was obtained from a human donor in a cohort sampled during active COVID-19. Sequenced sample: peripheral blood. The CDR3 loop is CASSSDRQYGYTF. The CDR3 DNA reads TGTGCCAGCTCATCGGACAGGCAATATGGCTACACCTTC.